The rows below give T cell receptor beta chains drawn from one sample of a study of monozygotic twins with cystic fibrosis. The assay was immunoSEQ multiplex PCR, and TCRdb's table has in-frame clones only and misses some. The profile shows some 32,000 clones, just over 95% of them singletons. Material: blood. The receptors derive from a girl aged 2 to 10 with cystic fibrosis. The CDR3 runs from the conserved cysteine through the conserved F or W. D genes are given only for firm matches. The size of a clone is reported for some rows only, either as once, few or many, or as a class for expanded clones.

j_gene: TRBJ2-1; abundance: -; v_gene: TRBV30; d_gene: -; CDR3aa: CAWSVLNEQFF; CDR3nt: TGTGCCTGGAGTGTACTTAATGAGCAGTTCTTC
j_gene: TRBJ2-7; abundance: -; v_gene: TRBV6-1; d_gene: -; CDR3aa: CASRQLTSYEQYF; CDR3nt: TGTGCCAGCAGGCAGCTTACTAGCTACGAGCAGTACTTC
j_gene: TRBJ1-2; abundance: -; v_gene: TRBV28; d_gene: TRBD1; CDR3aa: CASSLDRGPDGYTF; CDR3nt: TGTGCCAGCAGCTTAGACAGGGGGCCCGATGGCTACACCTTC
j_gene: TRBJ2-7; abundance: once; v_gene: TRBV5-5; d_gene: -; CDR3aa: CASSPERNEQYF; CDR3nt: TGTGCCAGCAGCCCCGAGAGGAACGAGCAGTACTTC
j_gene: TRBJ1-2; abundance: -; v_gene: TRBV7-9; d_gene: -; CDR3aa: CASSLARGPGYTF; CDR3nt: TGTGCCAGCAGCTTAGCTAGGGGCCCTGGCTACACCTTC
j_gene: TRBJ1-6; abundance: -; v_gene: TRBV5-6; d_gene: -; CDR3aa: CASSTTGGAYNSPLHF; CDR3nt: TGTGCCAGCAGCACGACGGGGGGCGCTTATAATTCACCCCTCCACTTT
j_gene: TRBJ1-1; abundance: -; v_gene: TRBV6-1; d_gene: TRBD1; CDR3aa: CASERQGWKAFF; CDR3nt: TGTGCCAGTGAGAGACAGGGATGGAAAGCTTTCTTT
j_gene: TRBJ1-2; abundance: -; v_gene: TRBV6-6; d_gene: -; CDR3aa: CASSSSPTTNYGYTF; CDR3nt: TGTGCCAGCAGTAGCTCACCCACAACCAACTATGGCTACACCTTC
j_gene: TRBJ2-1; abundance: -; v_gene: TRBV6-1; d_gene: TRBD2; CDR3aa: CASSDWWEGPNEQFF; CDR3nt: TGTGCCAGCAGTGATTGGTGGGAGGGTCCAAATGAGCAGTTCTTC
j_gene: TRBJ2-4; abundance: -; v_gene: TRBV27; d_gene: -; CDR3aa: CASSFPGPTAENIQYF; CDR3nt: TGTGCCAGCAGTTTCCCGGGACCTACGGCCGAAAACATTCAGTACTTC
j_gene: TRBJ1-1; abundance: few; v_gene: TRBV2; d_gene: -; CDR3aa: CASSEGGRGTEAFF; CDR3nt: TGTGCCAGCAGTGAAGGGGGTCGGGGCACTGAAGCTTTCTTT
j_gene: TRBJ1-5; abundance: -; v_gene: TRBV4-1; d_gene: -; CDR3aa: CASSQDPGSYQPQHF; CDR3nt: TGCGCCAGCAGCCAGGATCCGGGCTCTTATCAGCCCCAGCATTTT
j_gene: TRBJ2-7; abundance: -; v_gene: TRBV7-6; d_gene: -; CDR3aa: CASSLGPYYEQYF; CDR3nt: TGTGCCAGCAGCTTAGGCCCGTACTACGAGCAGTACTTC
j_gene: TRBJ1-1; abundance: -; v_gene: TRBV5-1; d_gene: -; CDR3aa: CASSLRWDTEAFF; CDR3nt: TGCGCCAGCAGCTTACGGTGGGACACTGAAGCTTTCTTT
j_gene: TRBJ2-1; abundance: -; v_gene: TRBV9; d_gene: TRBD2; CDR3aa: CASSVALLAGENSQFF; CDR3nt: TGTGCCAGCAGCGTAGCGCTACTAGCGGGAGAAAATAGTCAGTTCTTC
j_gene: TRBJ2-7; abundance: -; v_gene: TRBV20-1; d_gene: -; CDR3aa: CSALTVYEQYF; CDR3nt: TGCAGTGCTTTGACAGTCTACGAGCAGTACTTC
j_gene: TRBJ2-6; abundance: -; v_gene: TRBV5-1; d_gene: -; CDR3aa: CASSFGGSGANVLTF; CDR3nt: TGCGCCAGCAGCTTTGGGGGCTCTGGGGCCAACGTCCTGACTTTC
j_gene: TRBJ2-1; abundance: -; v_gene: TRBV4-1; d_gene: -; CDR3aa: CASSQAGIEQFF; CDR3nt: TGCGCCAGCAGCCAAGCCGGGATTGAGCAGTTCTTC
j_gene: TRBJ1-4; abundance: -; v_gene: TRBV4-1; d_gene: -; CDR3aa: CASSQRIPNEKLFF; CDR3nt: TGCGCCAGCAGCCAACGGATTCCTAATGAAAAACTGTTTTTT
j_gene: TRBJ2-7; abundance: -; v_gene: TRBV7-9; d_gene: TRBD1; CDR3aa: CASSTTGPHEQYF; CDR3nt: TGTGCCAGCAGCACGACAGGGCCCCACGAGCAGTACTTC
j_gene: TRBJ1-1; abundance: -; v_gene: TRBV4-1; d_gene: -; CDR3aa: CASSQVRGRGMGRTEAFF; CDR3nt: TGCGCCAGCAGCCAAGTCCGAGGGAGGGGCATGGGGCGGACTGAAGCTTTCTTT
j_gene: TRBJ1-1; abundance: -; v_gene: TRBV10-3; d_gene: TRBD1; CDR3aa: CAISELRDRVEAFF; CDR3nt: TGTGCCATCAGTGAGCTCCGGGACAGGGTTGAAGCTTTCTTT
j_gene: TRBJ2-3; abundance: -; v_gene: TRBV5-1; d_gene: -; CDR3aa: CASSWGDSHTDTQYF; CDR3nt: TGCGCCAGCAGCTGGGGGGACAGCCACACAGATACGCAGTATTTT
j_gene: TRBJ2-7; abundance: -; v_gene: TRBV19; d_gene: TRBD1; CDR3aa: CASTPGQGEGYEQYF; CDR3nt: TGTGCCAGTACTCCGGGACAGGGGGAGGGCTACGAGCAGTACTTC
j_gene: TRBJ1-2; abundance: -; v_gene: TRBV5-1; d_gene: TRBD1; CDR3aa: CASTSGQGGNYGYTF; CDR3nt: TGCGCCAGCACCTCGGGACAGGGAGGTAACTATGGCTACACCTTC
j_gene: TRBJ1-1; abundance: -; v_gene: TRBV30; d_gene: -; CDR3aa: CAWSQRHRVTAFF; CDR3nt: TGTGCCTGGAGTCAAAGACACAGGGTAACGGCTTTCTTT
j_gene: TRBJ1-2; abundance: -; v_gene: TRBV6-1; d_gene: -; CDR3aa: CASREAGVNYGYTF; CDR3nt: TGTGCCAGCAGGGAGGCTGGGGTTAACTATGGCTACACCTTC
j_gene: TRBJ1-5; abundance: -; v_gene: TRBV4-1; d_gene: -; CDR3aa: CASSQDLRKQPQHF; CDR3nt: TGCGCCAGCAGCCAAGATCTTCGGAAACAGCCCCAGCATTTT
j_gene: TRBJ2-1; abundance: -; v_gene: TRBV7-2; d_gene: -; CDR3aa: CASSVGISRGNEQFF; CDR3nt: TGTGCCAGCAGCGTTGGGATCTCGAGGGGCAATGAGCAGTTCTTC
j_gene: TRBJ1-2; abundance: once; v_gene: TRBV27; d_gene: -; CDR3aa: CASSSTVTYGYTF; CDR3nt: TGTGCCAGCAGTTCAACAGTAACCTATGGCTACACCTTC
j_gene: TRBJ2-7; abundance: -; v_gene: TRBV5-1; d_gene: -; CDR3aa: CASSSLVAGTYEQYF; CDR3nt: TGCGCCAGCAGCTCCCTTGTGGCGGGAACCTACGAGCAGTACTTC
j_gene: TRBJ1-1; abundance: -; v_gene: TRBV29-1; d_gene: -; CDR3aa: CSVAGTMNTEAFF; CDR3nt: TGCAGCGTTGCCGGGACAATGAACACTGAAGCTTTCTTT
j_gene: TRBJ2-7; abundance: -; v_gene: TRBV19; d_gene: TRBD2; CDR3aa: CASSAALADDYEQYF; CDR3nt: TGTGCCAGTAGTGCCGCACTAGCGGATGACTACGAGCAGTACTTC
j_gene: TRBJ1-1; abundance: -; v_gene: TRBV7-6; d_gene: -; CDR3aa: CASSPIVQEAFF; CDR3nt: TGTGCCAGCAGCCCCATCGTGCAAGAGGCTTTCTTT
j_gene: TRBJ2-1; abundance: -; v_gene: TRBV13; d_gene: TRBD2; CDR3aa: CASSLEYPGLAGYNEQFF; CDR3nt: TGTGCCAGCAGCCTAGAATATCCGGGACTAGCGGGATACAATGAGCAGTTCTTC
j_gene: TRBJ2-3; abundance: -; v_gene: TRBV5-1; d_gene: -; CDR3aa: CASSLGTDSSTDTQYF; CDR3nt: TGCGCCAGCAGCTTGGGGACGGATTCTAGCACAGATACGCAGTATTTT
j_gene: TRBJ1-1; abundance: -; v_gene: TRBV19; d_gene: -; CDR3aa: CASDRGSTEAFF; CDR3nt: TGTGCCTCTGACCGGGGGAGCACTGAAGCTTTCTTT
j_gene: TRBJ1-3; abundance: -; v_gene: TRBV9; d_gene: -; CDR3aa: CASSGTGSGNTIYF; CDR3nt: TGTGCCAGCAGCGGTACAGGTTCGGGAAACACCATATATTTT
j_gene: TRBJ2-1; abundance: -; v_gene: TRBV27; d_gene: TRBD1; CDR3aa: CASSLQPGQNYNEQFF; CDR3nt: TGTGCCAGCAGTCTCCAGCCGGGACAGAACTACAATGAGCAGTTCTTC
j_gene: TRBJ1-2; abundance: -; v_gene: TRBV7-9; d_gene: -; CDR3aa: CASSLGNMIEGYTF; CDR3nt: TGTGCCAGCAGCCTGGGGAATATGATAGAAGGCTACACCTTC
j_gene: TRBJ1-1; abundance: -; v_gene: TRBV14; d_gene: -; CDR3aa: CASSQVAGTEAFF; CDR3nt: TGTGCCAGCAGCCAAGTGGCGGGCACTGAAGCTTTCTTT